The rows below give T cell receptor beta chains drawn from one sample of a study of cytomegalovirus exposure and HLA in healthy donors. Method: immunoSEQ multiplex PCR; TCRdb's copy keeps in-frame clones and lacks some. The repertoire consists of 130,000 to 150,000 clones, with about 82% occurring once and the leading ten covering around 3.7%. Input material: PBMCs. These receptors were collected from a male donor in good health and CMV-seronegative. The CDR3 runs from the conserved cysteine through the conserved F or W. Fields, in order: V gene, clone size, J gene, CDR3 protein. Clone size is given for some rows only: seen once, a few or many times, or a class if the clone is expanded.

v_gene: TRBV6-1
abundance: once
j_gene: TRBJ2-5
CDR3aa: CASSETLTAGGTQYF

v_gene: TRBV7-9
abundance: NA
j_gene: TRBJ2-3
CDR3aa: CSSSSRPGTGEDTDTQYF

v_gene: TRBV19
abundance: NA
j_gene: TRBJ2-7
CDR3aa: CASSIDPHSLVQYF

v_gene: TRBV7-2
abundance: once
j_gene: TRBJ1-4
CDR3aa: CASSPGQGGEKLFF

v_gene: TRBV7-2
abundance: NA
j_gene: TRBJ2-1
CDR3aa: CASSLTQGRGGRSYNEQFF

v_gene: TRBV4-3
abundance: NA
j_gene: TRBJ2-5
CDR3aa: CASSQAQGVLETQYF

v_gene: TRBV10-3
abundance: NA
j_gene: TRBJ2-1
CDR3aa: CAIEEGTHNEQFF

v_gene: TRBV6-4
abundance: many
j_gene: TRBJ2-2
CDR3aa: CASSDQAGDTGELFF

v_gene: TRBV5-1
abundance: NA
j_gene: TRBJ2-3
CDR3aa: CASRSGTTNTDTQYF

v_gene: TRBV6-6
abundance: NA
j_gene: TRBJ1-1
CDR3aa: CASSREGNTEAFF

v_gene: TRBV2
abundance: NA
j_gene: TRBJ1-3
CDR3aa: CASRRDLSSGNTIYF

v_gene: TRBV29-1
abundance: NA
j_gene: TRBJ1-4
CDR3aa: CSVAEDADEKLFF

v_gene: TRBV7-9
abundance: NA
j_gene: TRBJ2-5
CDR3aa: CASRRGSGRGTQYF

v_gene: TRBV25-1
abundance: NA
j_gene: TRBJ2-1
CDR3aa: CASSERLGLGGNNEQFF

v_gene: TRBV19
abundance: NA
j_gene: TRBJ1-4
CDR3aa: CASSIRPGQSEKLFF

v_gene: TRBV11-2
abundance: NA
j_gene: TRBJ2-7
CDR3aa: CASSLSAGGSYEQYF

v_gene: TRBV7-9
abundance: NA
j_gene: TRBJ1-1
CDR3aa: CSSSLVGGTEAFF